The 26 T cell receptor beta chains presented below share a single source sample, sequenced in a study of blood T cells in healthy people across ages. Using a J-beta primer mix together with a sample-barcoded 5' primer, a second PCR was run for roughly 7 to 12 cycles. TCRdb reanalysed the 5' RACE reads using MiXCR and keeps one entry per CDR3 protein. The repertoire has 750,000 to 950,000 distinct CDR3 sequences, roughly 50% of them found once; the top ten carry approximately 40%. The material sequenced was blood. These receptors were taken from a man older than 75 in good health.

This clonotype was counted once. The chain has TRBV7-9 and TRBJ2-7; 10 nucleotides agree with TRBD1. Germline CDR1 reads SEHNR; CDR2 reads FQNEAQ (reference sequence). The CDR3 totals 15 residues. The trim removed 5 bases at V and 7 bases at J, leaving 11 bases unmatched. The CDR3 DNA reads TGTGCCAGCAGCCCAGACAGGGGGCAATTCAATGAGCAGTACTTC. Translated: CASSPDRGQFNEQYF. The full variable domain, completed using reference TRBV7-9 and TRBJ2-7, is DTGVSQNPRHKITKRGQNVTFRCDPISEHNRLYWYRQTLGQGPEFLTYFQNEAQLEKSRLLSDRFSAERPKGSFSTLEIQRTEQGDSAMYLCASSPDRGQFNEQYFGPGTRLTVT.

The V and J genes are TRBV12-3 or TRBV12-4 and TRBJ2-1, with 7 nucleotides matching TRBD2. The CDR3 loop spans 15 amino acids. After removal of 6 bases from V and 3 bases from J, the junction contained 8 bases not matched to a gene. CDR3 residues: CASSPAGTNYNEQFF. CDR3 nucleotide sequence: TGTGCCAGCAGCCCGGCCGGGACTAACTACAATGAGCAGTTCTTC.

This clonotype was picked up a small number of times. J is TRBJ1-2 and V is TRBV7-2; no definite D call. V was pared by 3 bases and J by 4 bases, with 15 bases between. CDR3 length: 15 residues. Germline CDR1 is SGHTA and CDR2 is FQGNSA. CDR3 region: CASSFAPLRGYGYTF. The DNA for the CDR3 is TGTGCCAGCAGCTTTGCCCCGCTTAGAGGCTATGGCTACACCTTC.

This clonotype was picked up a small number of times. The chain uses TRBV5-1 and TRBJ2-3, with 7 nucleotides matching TRBD2. CDR3 length: 14 amino acids. J was trimmed by 2 bases and V by 6 bases; bases with no gene match: 6. In germline, CDR1 is SGHRS, CDR2 YFSETQ. The CDR3 is CASTREGPTDTQYF. Written as DNA, the CDR3 is TGCGCCAGCACGAGGGAGGGCCCCACAGATACGCAGTATTTT.

The chain has TRBV29-1 and TRBJ1-1; D is possibly TRBD1 (6 bases). Germline V CDR1 and CDR2: SQVTM, ANQGSEA. CDR3 length: 14 amino acids. V gave up 7 bases and J gave up 1 base, with 16 bases separating them. In DNA form, the CDR3 reads TGCAGCGCGGGGGCAGGGTCTACGAACACTGAAGCTTTCTTT. Protein product: CSAGAGSTNTEAFF.

The chain recombines TRBV20-1 with TRBJ2-3; D gene uncertain. V was cut by 1 base and J by 14 bases, with 19 bases left in between. Germline V gene sequence: CDR1 DFQATT, CDR2 SNEGSKA (reference sequence). The CDR3 runs to 13 residues. The CDR3 DNA reads TGCAGTGCTAGAGGACCTACCCACAGATACGCGTATTTT. It codes for CSARGPTHRYAYF.

V usage is TRBV7-3 and J usage is TRBJ2-1, with D perhaps TRBD2 (6 bases). From germline, CDR1 is SGHTA and CDR2 FQGTGA. Trimming cost V 5 bases and J 0 bases, with 11 bases left between them. CDR3 length: 15 residues. For the CDR3, the DNA is TGTGCCAGCAGCCCGGAGGGCCTCTCCTACAATGAGCAGTTCTTC. Translation gives CASSPEGLSYNEQFF. Supplemented by reference TRBV7-3 and TRBJ2-1, the full variable domain reads GAGVSQTPSNKVTEKGKYVELRCDPISGHTALYWYRQSLGQGPEFLIYFQGTGAADDSGLPNDRFFAVRPEGSVSTLKIQRTERGDSAVYLCASSPEGLSYNEQFFGPGTRLTVL.

The V and J genes are TRBV28 and TRBJ2-1, with D perhaps matching TRBD2 (5 bases). Germline assignment: CDR1 MDHEN and CDR2 SYDVKM. Trimming left V 11 bases short and J 6 bases short, with 14 bases between. This CDR3 is 12 amino acids long. This CDR3 is CAAHQRINEQFF. CDR3 DNA sequence: TGTGCCGCCCACCAGCGGATCAATGAGCAGTTCTTC.

The chain has TRBV27 and TRBJ2-1, with a weak D call TRBD2 (6 bases). This CDR3 has 15 residues. CDR1 and CDR2 from the germline V gene are MNHEY and SMNVEV (reference sequence). The V end was cut by 5 bases, the J end by 5 bases, with 16 bases between. CDR3 sequence reads: CASSTWGPGDNEQFF. CDR3 nucleotides: TGTGCCAGCAGTACTTGGGGCCCGGGGGACAATGAGCAGTTCTTC.

The chain joins TRBV5-4 to TRBJ2-1, with D tentatively TRBD2 (5 bases). Trimming shortened V by 4 bases and J by 7 bases, and 21 bases separated the two germline ends. There are 16 residues in the CDR3. Germline V lookup: CDR1 SGHNT, CDR2 YYREEE (reference sequence). CDR3 in DNA: TGTGCCAGCAGCCCCGGGCGGGCCACCGGTGAGAATGAGCAGTTCTTC. It translates to CASSPGRATGENEQFF. The full variable domain, rest sourced from reference TRBV5-4 and TRBJ2-1, is ETGVTQSPTHLIKTRGQQVTLRCSSQSGHNTVSWYQQALGQGPQFIFQYYREEENGRGNFPPRFSGLQFPNYSSELNVNALELDDSALYLCASSPGRATGENEQFFGPGTRLTVL.

The CDR3 is CAISLTGLGPDEQFF. DNA of the CDR3: TGTGCCATCAGCTTAACCGGTCTTGGGCCCGATGAGCAGTTCTTC. The rearrangement joins TRBV10-3 to TRBJ2-1; D not resolved. The V and J ends lost 6 bases and 8 bases respectively, with 20 bases between them. The CDR3 is 15 residues long. Germline V CDR1 and CDR2: ENHRY, SYGVKD.

V and J are TRBV2 and TRBJ1-4; D call uncertain. Trimming left V 5 bases short and J 7 bases short, with 14 bases between. CDR1 is SNHLY and CDR2 is FYNNEI in the germline V gene. The CDR3 sequence is 14 residues long. CDR3: CASSFLGPFEKLFF. CDR3 nucleotides: TGTGCCAGCAGTTTTCTTGGGCCCTTTGAAAAACTGTTTTTT.

The rearrangement uses TRBV21-1 and TRBJ1-2; TRBD1 is taken as the D call from the table, unchecked against the DNA. TRBV21-1 is given as a pseudogene. This CDR3 region has 16 residues. In nucleotides, the CDR3 is TGTGCCAGCAGCAAATGGGTGGCAGGGGGCGGCTATGGCTACACCTTC. Protein sequence: CASSKWVAGGGYGYTF.

This clonotype came up a few times. The genes are TRBV5-6 and TRBJ2-7, with 9 bases aligning to TRBD2. The ends lost 3 bases at V and 4 bases at J; junction bases unmatched: 8. Germline lookup yields CDR1 SGHDT and CDR2 YYEEEE. The CDR3 spans 15 residues. DNA of the CDR3: TGTGCCAGCAGCTACACCGGGACTAGCAAGTACGAGCAGTACTTC. This codes for CASSYTGTSKYEQYF.

V usage is TRBV7-2 and J usage is TRBJ2-7; TRBD2 aligns across 12 bases. CDR1 SGHTA and CDR2 FQGNSA come from the germline V gene. The CDR3 covers 16 residues. V dropped 5 bases and J dropped 3; count of bases not matched to a gene: 8. CDR3 loop: CASSTGLAGPVYEQYF. CDR3 DNA sequence: TGTGCCAGCAGCACGGGACTAGCGGGCCCGGTCTACGAGCAGTACTTC.

This clonotype was detected many times. It may be a read error: a sequence one base away is much more abundant. The CDR3 region has the DNA TGTGCCAGCAGTAGCGGGAGAGCAAAAAACAATGAGCAGTACTTC. Amino acids: CASSSGRAKNNEQYF. The genes are TRBV7-2 and TRBJ2-1; 9 nucleotides match TRBD2. The DNA end favors TRBJ2-7, so the J call may be wrong. Germline lookup yields CDR1 SGHTA and CDR2 FQGNSA. The CDR3 covers 15 residues.

The chain is built from TRBV6-6 and TRBJ2-7; 8 bases fit TRBD1. The tail of the sequence fits TRBJ2-5 better, so the J call may be wrong. The CDR3 runs 14 residues. Germline CDR1 is MNHNY and CDR2 is SVGAGI (reference sequence). Written as DNA, the CDR3 is TGTGCCAGCAGTTACACACGACAGGGGGAGACCCAGTACTTC. As protein: CASSYTRQGETQYF.

This clonotype was counted a few times. The chain links TRBV28 to TRBJ1-4, with 10 bases fitting TRBD1. The CDR3 runs 18 residues. In germline, CDR1 is MDHEN, CDR2 SYDVKM. Trimming at V came to 4 bases and at J to 5 bases, leaving 13 bases not matched to a gene. The CDR3 here is CASSSQTPDRGLNEKLFF. The CDR3 nucleotides are TGTGCCAGCAGTTCCCAGACCCCGGACAGGGGGTTGAATGAAAAACTGTTTTTT.

The V gene is TRBV20-1, the J gene TRBJ2-1; 8 bases map to TRBD2. The ends lost 1 base at V and 4 bases at J; junction bases unmatched: 6. The CDR3 is made up of 15 amino acids. CDR1 is DFQATT and CDR2 is SNEGSKA in the germline V gene (reference sequence). The CDR3 loop reads CSARALAGIYNEQFF. The DNA of the CDR3 is TGCAGTGCTAGAGCTTTAGCGGGAATATACAATGAGCAGTTCTTC.

The sample holds a few counts of this clonotype. This chain uses TRBV29-1 with TRBJ2-3, with D possibly TRBD2 on 7 matching bases. V was trimmed by 5 bases and J by 1 base, leaving 16 bases between them. Germline CDR1 is SQVTM and CDR2 is ANQGSEA. The CDR3 has 15 amino acids. The CDR3 sequence: CSVPPRGAGTDTQYF. The CDR3 bases are TGCAGCGTTCCTCCCCGGGGGGCAGGCACAGATACGCAGTATTTT.

The gene calls are TRBV28 and TRBJ2-7; 14 bases line up with TRBD2. The CDR3 runs to 18 residues. The V segment lost 2 bases and the J segment 4 bases; nucleotides outside the gene matches: 10. Germline V gene lookup returns CDR1 MDHEN and CDR2 SYDVKM. The chain's CDR3 is CASSLGGGLAGGYYEQYF. CDR3 sequence (DNA): TGTGCCAGCAGTTTAGGTGGAGGACTAGCGGGGGGCTATTACGAGCAGTACTTC.

This sequence joins TRBV12-3 or TRBV12-4 and TRBJ2-5; D not certain. With the DNA end fitting TRBJ2-7 better, the J assignment may be wrong. This CDR3 is built from 11 residues. This CDR3 is CASGVKNEQYF. In DNA form, the CDR3 reads TGTGCCAGCGGTGTAAAGAACGAGCAGTACTTC.

As regards this clonotype: Compared with germline, one end of the junction differs, possibly owing to a read error. The genes are TRBV12-3 or TRBV12-4 and TRBJ1-1, with a tentative D call TRBD1 (5 bases). The CDR3 consists of 17 residues. DNA for the CDR3: TGTGGCAGCAGTTTTTCCCCGGGACTCAGAGGGAACACTGAAGCTTTCTTT. Residues: CGSSFSPGLRGNTEAFF.

This clonotype was counted between two and nine times. V and J are TRBV29-1 and TRBJ2-5, with TRBD2 as a possible D gene (6 bases). Germline-derived CDR1 and CDR2 are SQVTM and ANQGSEA. The CDR3 loop spans 11 amino acids. V dropped 3 bases and J dropped 11 bases, with 13 bases sitting between them. This CDR3 reads CSVEEGNEQYF. The CDR3 region has the DNA TGCAGCGTTGAGGAGGGGAATGAGCAGTACTTC.

V usage is TRBV20-1 and J usage is TRBJ2-7; the D gene is possibly TRBD1 (6 bases). The CDR3 is made up of 16 amino acids. V was clipped by 0 bases and J by 1 base, with 16 bases between them. CDR1 is DFQATT, CDR2 SNEGSKA, per germline (reference sequence). The CDR3 is CSARDPGQGTSYEQYF. CDR3 DNA sequence: TGCAGTGCTAGAGATCCGGGGCAGGGGACGTCCTACGAGCAGTACTTC.

This chain joins TRBV6-1 and TRBJ2-5; TRBD1 matches at 11 bases. Unmatched junction bases numbered 5, after V lost 6 bases and J lost 5 bases. Germline CDR1 reads MNHNS; CDR2 reads SASEGT. This CDR3 has 14 residues. CDR3 residues: CASRGTGGTETQYF. In nucleotides, the CDR3 is TGTGCCAGCAGGGGGACAGGGGGAACGGAGACCCAGTACTTC.